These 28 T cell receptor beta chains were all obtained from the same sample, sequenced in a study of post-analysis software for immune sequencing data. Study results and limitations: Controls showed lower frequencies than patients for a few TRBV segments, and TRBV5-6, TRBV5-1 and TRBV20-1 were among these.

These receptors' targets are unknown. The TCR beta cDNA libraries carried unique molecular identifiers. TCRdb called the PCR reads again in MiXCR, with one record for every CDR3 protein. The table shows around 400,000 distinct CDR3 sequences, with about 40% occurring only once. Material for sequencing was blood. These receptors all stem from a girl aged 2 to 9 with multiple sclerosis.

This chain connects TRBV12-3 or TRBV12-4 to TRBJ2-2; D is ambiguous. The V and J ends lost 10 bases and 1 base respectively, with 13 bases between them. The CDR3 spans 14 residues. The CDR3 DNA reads TGTGCCATCAGACGGGTTTGGAACACCGGGGAGCTGTTTTTT. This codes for CAIRRVWNTGELFF.

This CDR3 reads CSARDLSAKNIQYF. CDR3 coding DNA: TGCAGTGCTAGAGACCTCTCTGCCAAAAACATTCAGTACTTC. The rearrangement joins TRBV20-1 to TRBJ2-4, with D uncertain. The CDR3 contains 14 residues. Germline CDR1 is DFQATT and CDR2 is SNEGSKA (reference sequence). Trimming stripped 0 bases from V and 1 base from J, with 7 bases between.

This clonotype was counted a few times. In DNA, the CDR3 is TGTGCCAGCAGCTTAGGGGTAGCGGGTAATGAGCAGTTCTTC. Protein: CASSLGVAGNEQFF. The V and J genes are TRBV11-2 and TRBJ2-1, with TRBD2 matching 7 bases. The germline CDR1 and CDR2 sequences are SGHAT and FQNNGV. Trimming removed 1 base from V and 7 bases from J; junction bases left unmatched: 4. The length of the CDR3 is 14 residues.

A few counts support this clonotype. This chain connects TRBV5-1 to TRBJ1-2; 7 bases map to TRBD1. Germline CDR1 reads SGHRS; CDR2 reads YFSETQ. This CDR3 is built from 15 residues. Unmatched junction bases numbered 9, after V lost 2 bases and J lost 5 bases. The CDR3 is CASSLGDREEYGYTF. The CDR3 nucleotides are TGCGCCAGCAGCTTAGGCGACAGGGAGGAGTATGGCTACACCTTC.

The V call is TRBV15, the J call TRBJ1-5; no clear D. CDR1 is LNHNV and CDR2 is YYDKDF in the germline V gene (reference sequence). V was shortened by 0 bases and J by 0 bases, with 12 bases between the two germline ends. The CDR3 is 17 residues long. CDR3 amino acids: CATSRDGPVYSNQPQHF. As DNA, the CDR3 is TGTGCCACCAGCAGAGATGGCCCCGTTTATAGCAATCAGCCCCAGCATTTT. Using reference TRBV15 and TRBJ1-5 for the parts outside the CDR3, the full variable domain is DAMVIQNPRYQVTQFGKPVTLSCSQTLNHNVMYWYQQKSSQAPKLLFHYYDKDFNNEADTPDNFQSRRPNTSFCFLDIRSPGLGDTAMYLCATSRDGPVYSNQPQHFGDGTRLSIL.

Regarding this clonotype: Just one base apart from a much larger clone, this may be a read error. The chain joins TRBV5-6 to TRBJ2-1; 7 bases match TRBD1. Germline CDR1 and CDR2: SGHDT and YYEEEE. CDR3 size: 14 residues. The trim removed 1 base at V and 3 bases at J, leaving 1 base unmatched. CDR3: CASSLRDSYNEQFF. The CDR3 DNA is TGTGCCAGCAGCTTGAGGGACAGCTACAATGAGCAGTTCTTC.

The CDR3 region is CASSSGGTEEQYF. CDR3 nucleotides: TGTGCCAGCAGCTCGGGGGGAACTGAAGAGCAGTACTTC. The V gene is TRBV13, the J gene TRBJ2-7; 7 bases are a match to TRBD2. Trimming at V came to 4 bases and at J to 7 bases, leaving 7 bases not matched to a gene. The CDR3 runs to 13 residues. The germline V gene encodes CDR1 PRHDT and CDR2 FYEKMQ (reference sequence).

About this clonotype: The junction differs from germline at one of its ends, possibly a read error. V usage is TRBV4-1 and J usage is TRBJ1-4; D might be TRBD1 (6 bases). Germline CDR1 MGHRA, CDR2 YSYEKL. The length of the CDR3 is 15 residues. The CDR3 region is CTSSQAGVAYEKLFF. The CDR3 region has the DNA TGCACCAGCAGCCAAGCAGGGGTCGCGTATGAAAAACTGTTTTTT.

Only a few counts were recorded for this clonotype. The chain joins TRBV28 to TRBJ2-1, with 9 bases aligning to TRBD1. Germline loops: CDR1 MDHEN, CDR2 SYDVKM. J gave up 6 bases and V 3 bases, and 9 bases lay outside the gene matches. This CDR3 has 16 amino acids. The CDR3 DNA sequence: TGTGCCAGCAGTTTCTTAAGGGGACAGGGTGGCAATGAGCAGTTCTTC. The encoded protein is CASSFLRGQGGNEQFF.

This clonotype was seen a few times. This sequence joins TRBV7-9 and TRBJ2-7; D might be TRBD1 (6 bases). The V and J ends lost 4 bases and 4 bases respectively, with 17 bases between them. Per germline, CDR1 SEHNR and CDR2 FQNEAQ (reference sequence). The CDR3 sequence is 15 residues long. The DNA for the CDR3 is TGTGCCAGCAGCTCCAAGGACAGCCTGGGGTACGAGCAGTACTTC. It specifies CASSSKDSLGYEQYF.

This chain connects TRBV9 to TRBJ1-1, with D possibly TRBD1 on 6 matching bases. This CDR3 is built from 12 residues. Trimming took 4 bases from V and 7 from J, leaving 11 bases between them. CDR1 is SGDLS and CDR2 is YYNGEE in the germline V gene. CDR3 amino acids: CASSKGDIEAFF. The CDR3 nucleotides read TGTGCCAGCAGCAAAGGGGACATTGAAGCTTTCTTT.

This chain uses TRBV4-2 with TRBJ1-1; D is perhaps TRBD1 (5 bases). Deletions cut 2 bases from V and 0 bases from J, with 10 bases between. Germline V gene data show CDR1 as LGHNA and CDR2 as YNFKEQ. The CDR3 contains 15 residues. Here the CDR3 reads CASSQHSGMNTEAFF. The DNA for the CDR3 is TGTGCCAGCAGCCAACATTCAGGGATGAACACTGAAGCTTTCTTT.

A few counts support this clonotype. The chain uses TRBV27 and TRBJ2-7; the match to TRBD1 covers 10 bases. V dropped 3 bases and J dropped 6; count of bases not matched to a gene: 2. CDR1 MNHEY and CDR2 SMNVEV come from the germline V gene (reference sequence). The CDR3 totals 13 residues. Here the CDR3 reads CASSFGTGVEQYF. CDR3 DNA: TGTGCCAGCAGTTTTGGGACAGGGGTCGAGCAGTACTTC.

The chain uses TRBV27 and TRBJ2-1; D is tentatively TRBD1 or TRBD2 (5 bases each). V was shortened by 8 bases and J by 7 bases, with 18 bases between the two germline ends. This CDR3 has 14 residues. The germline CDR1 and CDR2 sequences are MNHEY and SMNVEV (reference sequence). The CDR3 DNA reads TGTGCCAGCTCCTTTAATGGGGGATGGAATGAGCAGTTCTTC. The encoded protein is CASSFNGGWNEQFF.

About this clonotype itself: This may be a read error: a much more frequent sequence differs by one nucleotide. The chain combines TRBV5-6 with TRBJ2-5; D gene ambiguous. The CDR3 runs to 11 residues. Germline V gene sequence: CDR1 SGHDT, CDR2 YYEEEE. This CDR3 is CASSAEEAQYF. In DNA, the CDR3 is TGTGCCAGCAGCGCAGAAGAGGCCCAGTACTTC.

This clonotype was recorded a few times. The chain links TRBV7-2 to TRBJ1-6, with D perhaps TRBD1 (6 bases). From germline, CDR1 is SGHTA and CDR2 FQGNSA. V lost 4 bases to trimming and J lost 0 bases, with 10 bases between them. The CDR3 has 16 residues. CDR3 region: CASSYTGSSYNSPLHF. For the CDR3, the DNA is TGTGCCAGCAGCTATACAGGGAGCTCCTATAATTCACCCCTCCACTTT.

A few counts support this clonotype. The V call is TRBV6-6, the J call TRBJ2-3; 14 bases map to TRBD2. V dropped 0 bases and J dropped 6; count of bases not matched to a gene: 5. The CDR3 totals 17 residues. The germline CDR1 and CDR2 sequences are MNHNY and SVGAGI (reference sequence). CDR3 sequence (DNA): TGTGCCAGCAGTTACTCGGGACTAGCGGGAGTTTTTGATACGCAGTATTTT. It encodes CASSYSGLAGVFDTQYF.

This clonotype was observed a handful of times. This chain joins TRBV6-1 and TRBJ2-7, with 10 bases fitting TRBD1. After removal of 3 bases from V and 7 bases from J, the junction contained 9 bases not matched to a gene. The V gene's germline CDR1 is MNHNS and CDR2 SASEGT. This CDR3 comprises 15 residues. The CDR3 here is CASSDRDRGRWEQYF. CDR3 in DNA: TGTGCCAGCAGTGACCGGGACAGGGGAAGGTGGGAGCAGTACTTC.

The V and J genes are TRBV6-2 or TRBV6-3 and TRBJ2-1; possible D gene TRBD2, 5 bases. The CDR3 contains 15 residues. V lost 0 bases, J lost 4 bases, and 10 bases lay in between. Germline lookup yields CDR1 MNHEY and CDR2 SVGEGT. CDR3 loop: CASSYSSSFYNEQFF. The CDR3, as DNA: TGTGCCAGCAGTTACTCCTCTAGCTTTTACAATGAGCAGTTCTTC.

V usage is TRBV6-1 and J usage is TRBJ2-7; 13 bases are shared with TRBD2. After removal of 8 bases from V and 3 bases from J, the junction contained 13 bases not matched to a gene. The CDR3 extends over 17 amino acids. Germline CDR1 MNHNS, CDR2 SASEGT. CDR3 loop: CASESGLAGEQYYEQYF. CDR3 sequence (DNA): TGTGCCAGCGAGTCTGGACTAGCGGGGGAGCAGTACTACGAGCAGTACTTC.

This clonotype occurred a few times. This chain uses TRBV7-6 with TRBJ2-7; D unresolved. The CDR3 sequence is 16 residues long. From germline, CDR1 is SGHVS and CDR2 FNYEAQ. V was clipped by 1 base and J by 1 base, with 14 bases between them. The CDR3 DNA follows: TGTGCCAGCAGCTTAGGGGTCCGGGTGTCATCCTACGAGCAGTACTTC. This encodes CASSLGVRVSSYEQYF.

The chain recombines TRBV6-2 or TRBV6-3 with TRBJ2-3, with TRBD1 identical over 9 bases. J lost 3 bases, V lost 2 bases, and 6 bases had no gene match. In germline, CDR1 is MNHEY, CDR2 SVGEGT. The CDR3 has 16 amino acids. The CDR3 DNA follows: TGTGCCAGCAGTTACGGCGGGACAGGGATGACAGATACGCAGTATTTT. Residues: CASSYGGTGMTDTQYF.

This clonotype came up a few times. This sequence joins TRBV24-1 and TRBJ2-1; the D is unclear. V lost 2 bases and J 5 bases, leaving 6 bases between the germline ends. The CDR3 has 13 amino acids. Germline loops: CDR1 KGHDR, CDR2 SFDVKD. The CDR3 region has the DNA TGTGCCACCAGTGATTGGAGCAACAATGAGCAGTTCTTC. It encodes CATSDWSNNEQFF.

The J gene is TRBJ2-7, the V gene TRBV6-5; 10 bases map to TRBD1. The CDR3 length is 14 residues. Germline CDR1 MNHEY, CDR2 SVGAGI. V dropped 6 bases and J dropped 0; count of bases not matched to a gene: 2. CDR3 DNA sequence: TGTGCCAGCAGGACAGGGGGCTTCTCCTACGAGCAGTACTTC. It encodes CASRTGGFSYEQYF.

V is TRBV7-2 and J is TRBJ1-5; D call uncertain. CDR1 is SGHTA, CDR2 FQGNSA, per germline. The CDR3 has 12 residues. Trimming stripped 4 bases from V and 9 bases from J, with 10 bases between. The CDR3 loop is CASSSPGWPQHF. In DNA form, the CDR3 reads TGTGCCAGCAGCTCCCCGGGTTGGCCCCAGCATTTT.

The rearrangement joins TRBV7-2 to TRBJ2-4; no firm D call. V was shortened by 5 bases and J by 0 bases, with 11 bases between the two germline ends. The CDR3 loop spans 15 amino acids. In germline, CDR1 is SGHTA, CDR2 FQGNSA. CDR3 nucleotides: TGTGCCAGCAGCCCGAGGTTGGGAGCCAAAAACATTCAGTACTTC. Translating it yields CASSPRLGAKNIQYF.

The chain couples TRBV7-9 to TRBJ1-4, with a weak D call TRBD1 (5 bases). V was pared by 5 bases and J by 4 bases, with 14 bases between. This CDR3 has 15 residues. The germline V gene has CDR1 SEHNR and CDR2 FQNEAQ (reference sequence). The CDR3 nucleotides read TGTGCCAGCAGCACCCAGGGTAGTGGTAATGAAAAACTGTTTTTT. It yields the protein CASSTQGSGNEKLFF.

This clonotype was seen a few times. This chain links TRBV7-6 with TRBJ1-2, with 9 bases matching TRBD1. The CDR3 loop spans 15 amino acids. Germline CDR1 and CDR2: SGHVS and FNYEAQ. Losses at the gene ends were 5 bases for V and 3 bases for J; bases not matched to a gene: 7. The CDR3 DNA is TGTGCCAGCAGCCAGGGACAGGGATACGACTATGGCTACACCTTC. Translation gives CASSQGQGYDYGYTF.